This entry lists 6 T cell receptor beta chains sequenced from one sample in a study of radiation and T cells in renal cell carcinoma. Method: immunoSEQ multiplex PCR; TCRdb's copy keeps in-frame clones and lacks some. This sample has about 150,000 clones, with approximately 90% found just once. Time point: baseline pretreatment blood. Treatment denoted: 15 Gy SBRT to primary tumor, nephrectomy 4 weeks later. This material consisted of blood, taken from a patient whose treatment included radiotherapy and nephrectomy. The receptors come from a woman in her 50s with renal cell carcinoma.

V and J are TRBV5-4 and TRBJ1-4; 9 bases are shared with TRBD1. After removal of 4 bases from V and 0 bases from J, the junction contained 4 bases not matched to a gene. The CDR3 is made up of 16 amino acids. Germline CDR1 SGHNT, CDR2 YYREEE (reference sequence). The CDR3 loop is CASSGDRAATNEKLFF. CDR3 DNA: TGTGCCAGCAGCGGGGACAGGGCAGCAACTAATGAAAAACTGTTTTTT.

This chain links TRBV6-1 with TRBJ1-3; D not resolved. CDR1 and CDR2 (germline): MNHNS, SASEGT. V lost 6 bases and J lost 4, with 10 bases in between. There are 13 residues in the CDR3. CDR3 coding DNA: TGTGCCAGCAGGGACGGGCCAGGAAACACCATATATTTT. It specifies CASRDGPGNTIYF.

This chain uses TRBV11-2 with TRBJ1-6, with no clear D. The CDR3 is 15 amino acids. V was clipped by 1 base and J by 4 bases, with 8 bases between them. The V gene's germline CDR1 is SGHAT and CDR2 FQNNGV. The CDR3 region has the DNA TGTGCCAGCAGCTTAGGTCCGGGTTATAATTCACCCCTCCACTTT. Its protein product is CASSLGPGYNSPLHF.

V and J are TRBV4-2 and TRBJ2-3; D is perhaps TRBD2 (6 bases). The germline gives CDR1 LGHNA, CDR2 YNFKEQ. The CDR3 runs 17 residues. With 1 base removed from V and 6 bases from J, the gap between germline ends came to 20 bases. CDR3 in amino acids: CASSQGGGLAFDDTQYF. The CDR3 DNA is TGTGCCAGCAGCCAAGGGGGAGGACTGGCTTTTGATGATACGCAGTATTTT.

The chain links TRBV5-6 to TRBJ1-2; 11 bases are a match to TRBD1. Germline V gene data show CDR1 as SGHDT and CDR2 as YYEEEE. Trimming removed 3 bases from V and 5 bases from J; junction bases left unmatched: 6. This CDR3 has 15 residues. As DNA, the CDR3 is TGTGCCAGCAGCTGGGGACAGGGGGAATGGTATGGCTACACCTTC. Protein sequence: CASSWGQGEWYGYTF.

The CDR3 region has the DNA TGTGCCAGCAGCCGACAGAGCCTTAATTCACCCCTCCACTTT. It specifies CASSRQSLNSPLHF. The chain links TRBV6-5 to TRBJ1-6, with D perhaps TRBD1 (5 bases). Germline CDR1 MNHEY, CDR2 SVGAGI. Deletions cut 6 bases from V and 6 bases from J, with 12 bases between. The CDR3 covers 14 residues.